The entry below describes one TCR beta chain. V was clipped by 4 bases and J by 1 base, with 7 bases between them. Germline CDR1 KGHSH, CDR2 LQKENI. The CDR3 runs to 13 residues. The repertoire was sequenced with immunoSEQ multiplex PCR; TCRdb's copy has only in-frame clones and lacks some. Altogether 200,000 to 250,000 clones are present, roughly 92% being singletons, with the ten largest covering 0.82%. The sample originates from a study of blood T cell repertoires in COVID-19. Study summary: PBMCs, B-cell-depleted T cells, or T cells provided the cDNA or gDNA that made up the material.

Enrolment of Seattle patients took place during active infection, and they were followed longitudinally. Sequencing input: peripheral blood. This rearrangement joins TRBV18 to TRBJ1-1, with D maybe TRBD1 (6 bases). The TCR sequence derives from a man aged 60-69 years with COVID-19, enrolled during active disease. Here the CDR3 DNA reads TGTGCCAGCTCACTGGACAGGAACACTGAAGCTTTCTTT. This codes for CASSLDRNTEAFF.